This T cell receptor (beta chain) was sequenced for a study of regulatory T cells in long-lasting Graves disease. The V gene's germline CDR1 is LGHNA and CDR2 YNFKEQ. This CDR3 region has 16 residues. The trim removed 0 bases at V and 4 bases at J, leaving 7 bases unmatched. Stated time point: newly diagnosed GD, antithyroid drugs for less than 3 months. The authors made the TCR library using RNA they extracted from PBMCs. Assembly of TCR beta libraries relied on iRepertoire HTBI primers together with Arm-PCR of CDR3 regions. TCRdb re-called the multiplex PCR reads with MiXCR, one entry per CDR3 protein. The repertoire holds about 420,000 distinct CDR3 sequences, about 15% seen once, with about 23% in the top ten. Overall study results and limits: Among samples with persistent disease, TRBV28, TRBJ1-2 and TRBJ2-5 were favored.

As concerns this clonotype: No antigen is known for it.

Separately, the same data were catalogued under a study of T cells in Graves' hyperthyroidism and ophthalmopathy.

This sequence originates from a woman between 18 and 29 years old with Graves disease. The chain is built from TRBV4-2 and TRBJ2-3; 7 bases line up with TRBD2. The specimen comprised peripheral blood mononuclear cells (PBMCs), sampled at new diagnosis, from a patient treated with antithyroid drugs. The CDR3 sequence is CASSQELAALADTQYF. Written as DNA, the CDR3 is TGTGCCAGCAGCCAAGAGCTAGCGGCCTTGGCAGATACGCAGTATTTT.